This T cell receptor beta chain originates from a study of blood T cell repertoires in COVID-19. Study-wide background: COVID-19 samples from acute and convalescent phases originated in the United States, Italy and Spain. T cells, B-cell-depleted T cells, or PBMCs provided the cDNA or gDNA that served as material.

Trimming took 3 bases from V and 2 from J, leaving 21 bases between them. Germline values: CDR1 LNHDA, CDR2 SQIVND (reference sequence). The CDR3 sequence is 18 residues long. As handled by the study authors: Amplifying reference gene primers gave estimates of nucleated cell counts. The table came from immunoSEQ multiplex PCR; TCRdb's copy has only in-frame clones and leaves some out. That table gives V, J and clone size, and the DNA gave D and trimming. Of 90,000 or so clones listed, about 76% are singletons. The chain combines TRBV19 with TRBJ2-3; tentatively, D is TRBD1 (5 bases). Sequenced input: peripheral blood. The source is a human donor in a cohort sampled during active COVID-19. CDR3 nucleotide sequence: TGTGCCAGTAGTATCGGCTCAGGGATTTTAGCTCCCACAGATACGCAGTATTTT. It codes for CASSIGSGILAPTDTQYF.